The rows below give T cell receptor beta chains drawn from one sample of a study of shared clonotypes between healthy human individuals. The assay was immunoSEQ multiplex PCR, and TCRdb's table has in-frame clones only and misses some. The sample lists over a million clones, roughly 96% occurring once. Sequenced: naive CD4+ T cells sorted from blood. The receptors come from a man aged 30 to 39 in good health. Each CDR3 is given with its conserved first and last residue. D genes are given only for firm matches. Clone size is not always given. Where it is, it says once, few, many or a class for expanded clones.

TGTGCCAGCATCCAGTCTGGCAACACTGAAGCTTTCTTT CASIQSGNTEAFF TRBV2 few . TRBJ1-1
TGTGCCAGCTCCCCTGCGGAACAAGAGACCCAGTACTTC CASSPAEQETQYF TRBV2 . . TRBJ2-5
TGCGCCAGCAGCCAAGATTTAGGGGGTGTAATTCCCGATACGCAGTATTTT CASSQDLGGVIPDTQYF TRBV4-1 . . TRBJ2-3
TGTGCCAGCAGTCCACGACAGGGGAACTCTGGAAACACCATATATTTT CASSPRQGNSGNTIYF TRBV28 . TRBD1 TRBJ1-3
TGTGCCAGCAGCCGGGGGTCAATCGCTAATCAGCCCCAGCATTTT CASSRGSIANQPQHF TRBV9 . . TRBJ1-5
TGTGCCAGCAGCTGGGAGCCCTCCCTCTACGAGCAGTACTTC CASSWEPSLYEQYF TRBV28 . . TRBJ2-7
TGTGCCAGCAGCCCAGGGGCACCGAACACCGGGGAGCTGTTTTTT CASSPGAPNTGELFF TRBV9 few . TRBJ2-2
TGCGCCAGCAGTGAGTCGAGTCAAGGGCCCCAGCATTTT CASSESSQGPQHF TRBV10-1 . . TRBJ1-5
TGCGCCAGCTTCCGGGAGCCCCAAGAGACCCAGTACTTC CASFREPQETQYF TRBV5-1 . . TRBJ2-5
TGTGCCAGCTCCCTTCGGTCGCAGGGCTCCTACAATGAGCAGTTCTTC CASSLRSQGSYNEQFF TRBV18 . . TRBJ2-1
TGTGCCAGCAGCTCCGCCCTCAGACTAGCGGGGGGAGGCAATGAGCAGTTCTTC CASSSALRLAGGGNEQFF TRBV11-2 . TRBD2 TRBJ2-1
TGTGCCAGCAGTTTATTCGTACTAGCGGGAGTCCCCTACGAGCAGTACTTC CASSLFVLAGVPYEQYF TRBV28 once TRBD2 TRBJ2-7
TGCGCCAGCAACAAGCACGGACAGGGAAACGACGAGCAGTACTTC CASNKHGQGNDEQYF TRBV5-1 . TRBD1 TRBJ2-7
TGTGCCAGCAGCCGCCGATTCGGGACAGTCGCTTTCGAGCAGTTCTTC CASSRRFGTVAFEQFF TRBV7-9 . TRBD1 TRBJ2-1